The clone carrying this TCR beta chain is a singleton in its sample. What it binds is not known. There were TCR beta CDR3 regions amplified from RNA transcripts. The HTBI primer set was used in a first-round RT-PCR of the TCR CDR3. TCRdb processed the multiplex PCR reads anew with MiXCR; each CDR3 protein has one entry. The table records roughly 500,000 distinct CDR3 sequences, around 16% of them present only once. The CDR3 is 16 amino acids. Germline V gene lookup returns CDR1 LNHDA and CDR2 SQIVND (reference sequence). The V and J ends lost 3 bases and 5 bases, in that order; junction bases with no gene match: 10. The sample originates from a study of T cells in Graves' hyperthyroidism and ophthalmopathy. Study-level background: At initial diagnosis, before any treatment had begun, peripheral blood was obtained. Study results and limitations: The model predicted ophthalmopathy a median approximately 6.3 months before onset.

Orbital computed tomography, thyroid ultrasound, serum thyroxine and TRAb, and clinical symptoms together informed the diagnoses. J is TRBJ2-5 and V is TRBV19, with TRBD2 identical over 9 bases. What was sequenced was blood. This sequence was found in a woman aged 30 to 39 with Graves' ophthalmopathy. Here the CDR3 reads CASSMVVREGFETQYF. CDR3 bases: TGTGCCAGTAGTATGGTGGTGCGGGAGGGGTTTGAGACCCAGTACTTC.